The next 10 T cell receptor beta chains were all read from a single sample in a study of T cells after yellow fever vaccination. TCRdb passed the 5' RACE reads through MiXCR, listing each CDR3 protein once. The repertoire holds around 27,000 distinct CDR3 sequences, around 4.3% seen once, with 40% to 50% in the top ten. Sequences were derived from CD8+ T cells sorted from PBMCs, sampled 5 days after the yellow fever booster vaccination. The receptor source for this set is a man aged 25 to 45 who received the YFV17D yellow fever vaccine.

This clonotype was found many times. The CDR3 region has the DNA TGCGCCAGCAGCTTGTGGGCTAGCGGGAGAGGTAATGAGCAGTTCTTC. This encodes CASSLWASGRGNEQFF. V and J are TRBV5-1 and TRBJ2-1, with 10 bases fitting TRBD2. V was clipped by 1 base and J by 7 bases; unmatched bases: 8. This CDR3 has 16 amino acids. CDR1 is SGHRS and CDR2 is YFSETQ in the germline V gene.

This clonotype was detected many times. The CDR3 reads CSVELTTSGRAEQYF. CDR3 DNA: TGCAGCGTTGAACTCACTACTAGCGGGAGGGCGGAGCAGTACTTC. The J gene is TRBJ2-7, the V gene TRBV29-1, with TRBD2 matching 13 bases. V trimming: 2 bases; J trimming: 7 bases; junction bases outside the gene matches: 8. This CDR3 is 15 amino acids long. Germline lookup yields CDR1 SQVTM and CDR2 ANQGSEA.

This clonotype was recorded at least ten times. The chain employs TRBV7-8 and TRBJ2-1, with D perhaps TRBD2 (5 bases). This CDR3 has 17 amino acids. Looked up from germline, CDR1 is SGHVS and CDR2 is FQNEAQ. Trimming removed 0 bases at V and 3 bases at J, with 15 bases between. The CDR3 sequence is CASSLAHLGNDYNEQFF. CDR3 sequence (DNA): TGTGCCAGCAGCTTAGCCCATCTCGGGAACGACTACAATGAGCAGTTCTTC.

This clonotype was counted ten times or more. This chain's CDR3 is CASSPLDRIYEQYF. CDR3 sequence (DNA): TGTGCCAGCAGTCCATTGGACAGGATCTACGAGCAGTACTTC. This chain joins TRBV27 and TRBJ2-7, with 7 bases matching TRBD1. This CDR3 has 14 residues. Trimming removed 5 bases from V and 3 bases from J; junction bases left unmatched: 7. Germline CDR1 reads MNHEY; CDR2 reads SMNVEV (reference sequence).

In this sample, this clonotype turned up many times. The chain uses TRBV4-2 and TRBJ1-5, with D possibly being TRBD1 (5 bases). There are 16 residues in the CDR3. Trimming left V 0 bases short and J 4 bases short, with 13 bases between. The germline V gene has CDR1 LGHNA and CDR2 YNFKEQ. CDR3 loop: CASSQETGHVNQPQHF. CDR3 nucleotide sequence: TGTGCCAGCAGCCAAGAAACCGGACACGTAAATCAGCCCCAGCATTTT.

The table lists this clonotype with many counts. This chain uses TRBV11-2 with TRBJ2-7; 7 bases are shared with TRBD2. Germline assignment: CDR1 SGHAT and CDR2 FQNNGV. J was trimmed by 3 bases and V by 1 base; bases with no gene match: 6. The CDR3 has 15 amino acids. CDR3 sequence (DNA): TGTGCCAGCAGCTTAGGGCTAGCGGTCGTCTACGAGCAGTACTTC. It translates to CASSLGLAVVYEQYF.

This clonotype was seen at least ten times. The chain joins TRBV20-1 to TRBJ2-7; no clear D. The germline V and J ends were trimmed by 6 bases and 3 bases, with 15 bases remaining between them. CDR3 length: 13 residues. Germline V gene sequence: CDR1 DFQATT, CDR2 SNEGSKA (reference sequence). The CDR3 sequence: CSAPRHEHYEQYF. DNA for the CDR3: TGCAGTGCCCCGCGGCATGAGCACTACGAGCAGTACTTC.

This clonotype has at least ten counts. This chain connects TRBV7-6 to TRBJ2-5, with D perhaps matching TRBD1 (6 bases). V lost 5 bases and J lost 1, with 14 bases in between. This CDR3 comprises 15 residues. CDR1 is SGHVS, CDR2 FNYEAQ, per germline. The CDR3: CASSPHRAPQETQYF. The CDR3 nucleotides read TGTGCCAGCAGCCCCCACAGGGCGCCCCAAGAGACCCAGTACTTC. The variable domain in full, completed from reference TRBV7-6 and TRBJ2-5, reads GAGVSQSPRYKVTKRGQDVALRCDPISGHVSLYWYRQALGQGPEFLTYFNYEAQQDKSGLPNDRFSAERPEGSISTLTIQRTEQRDSAMYRCASSPHRAPQETQYFGPGTRLLVL.

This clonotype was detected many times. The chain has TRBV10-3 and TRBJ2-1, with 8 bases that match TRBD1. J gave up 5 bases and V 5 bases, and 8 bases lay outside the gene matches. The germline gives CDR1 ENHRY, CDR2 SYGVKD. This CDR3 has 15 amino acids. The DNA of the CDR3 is TGTGCCATCAGTCAACAGGGGGTAGGGGACAATGAGCAGTTCTTC. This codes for CAISQQGVGDNEQFF.

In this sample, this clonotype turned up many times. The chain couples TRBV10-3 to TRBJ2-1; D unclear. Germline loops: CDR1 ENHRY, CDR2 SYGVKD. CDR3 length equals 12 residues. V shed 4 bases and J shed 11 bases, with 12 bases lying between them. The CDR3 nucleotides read TGTGCCATCAGTGTAGGTGGCTCGAAGCAGTTCTTC. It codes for CAISVGGSKQFF.